The clone carrying this T cell receptor beta chain was seen only once. These data come from a study of cytomegalovirus exposure and HLA in healthy donors. PCR used 60 Vbeta primers and 13 Jbeta primers. Some clones are missing from TCRdb's copy, which holds only in-frame ones; the method was immunoSEQ multiplex PCR. The sample gives roughly 100,000 clones, roughly 80% of which show up once; 9.6% is in the top ten. Germline values: CDR1 SGHTA, CDR2 FQGTGA. Germline trimming cut 5 bases from V and 3 bases from J; bases unmatched to any gene: 9. CDR3 size: 16 residues. The receptor was isolated from a male donor in good health and CMV-seropositive. The V and J genes are TRBV7-3 and TRBJ2-2; TRBD1 matches at 7 bases. Sequencing was performed on PBMCs. DNA of the CDR3: TGTGCCAGCAGCCCACCACAGGGGCCATACACCGGGGAGCTGTTTTTT. Its translation: CASSPPQGPYTGELFF.